Each of the 20 T cell receptor beta chains below was sequenced from the same sample in a study of cytomegalovirus exposure and HLA in healthy donors. In the PCR, 60 Vbeta and 13 Jbeta primers were used. Generated by immunoSEQ multiplex PCR, the TCRdb table keeps only in-frame clones and is missing some. The table lists under 200,000 clones, about 82% of them singletons. Sequenced sample: PBMCs. The receptors shown here come from a female donor in good health and CMV-seronegative.

The chain uses TRBV19 and TRBJ1-2; D gene ambiguous. This CDR3 is 14 amino acids long. Germline loops: CDR1 LNHDA, CDR2 SQIVND (reference sequence). The V gene lost 6 bases and the J gene lost 2 bases, with 13 bases spanning the gap. CDR3 protein: CASRDPGTNYGYTF. The CDR3 DNA sequence: TGTGCCAGTAGAGATCCGGGTACCAACTATGGCTACACCTTC.

This clone was counted a single time. The chain couples TRBV19 to TRBJ1-5, with D maybe TRBD1 (5 bases). The germline V and J ends were trimmed by 6 bases and 4 bases, with 10 bases remaining between them. CDR1 LNHDA and CDR2 SQIVND come from the germline V gene (reference sequence). The CDR3 has 13 residues. The CDR3 reads CASSPQGNQPQHF. The CDR3 nucleotides are TGTGCCAGTAGCCCCCAGGGTAATCAGCCCCAGCATTTT.

The chain carries TRBV19 and TRBJ2-3; 8 bases align to TRBD2. J gave up 3 bases and V 9 bases, and 17 bases lay outside the gene matches. Germline V gene data show CDR1 as LNHDA and CDR2 as SQIVND (reference sequence). This CDR3 has 17 residues. DNA for the CDR3: TGTGCCAGACCACCATACCTTATAGCGGGGTTGACAGATACGCAGTATTTT. Translated, it gives CARPPYLIAGLTDTQYF.

This clone has only a few counts. The chain recombines TRBV5-1 with TRBJ1-6, with D perhaps TRBD1 (6 bases). Germline CDR1 reads SGHRS; CDR2 reads YFSETQ. V gave up 4 bases and J gave up 5 bases, with 13 bases separating them. The CDR3 has 15 residues. This chain's CDR3 is CASSRAGVHNSPLHF. For the CDR3, the DNA is TGCGCCAGCAGCCGCGCAGGGGTTCATAATTCACCCCTCCACTTT. The full variable domain, its missing parts supplied by reference TRBV5-1 and TRBJ1-6, is KAGVTQTPRYLIKTRGQQVTLSCSPISGHRSVSWYQQTPGQGLQFLFEYFSETQRNKGNFPGRFSGRQFSNSRSEMNVSTLELGDSALYLCASSRAGVHNSPLHFGNGTRLTVT.

The CDR3 loop is CASSQAGSQETQYF. Written as DNA, the CDR3 is TGCGCCAGCAGCCAAGCAGGCAGCCAAGAGACCCAGTACTTC. This chain links TRBV4-1 with TRBJ2-5; D uncertain. Germline-derived CDR1 and CDR2 are MGHRA and YSYEKL. Trimming took 1 base from V and 1 from J, leaving 7 bases between them. This CDR3 comprises 14 residues.

The rearrangement uses TRBV4-1 and TRBJ2-5, with 12 bases that match TRBD1. CDR1 is MGHRA and CDR2 is YSYEKL in the germline V gene. The CDR3 is 14 amino acids. V was clipped by 4 bases and J by 11 bases; unmatched bases: 8. CDR3 nucleotides: TGCGCCAGCAGCCGGGACAGGGGGCTGGGGGAGCAGTACTTC. This translates into CASSRDRGLGEQYF.

The CDR3 coding sequence is TGCGCCAGCAGCCCGATAGGTAGCGGGGGGGCCCAGACCCAGTACTTC. Its translation: CASSPIGSGGAQTQYF. The chain has TRBV4-1 and TRBJ2-5; the match to TRBD2 covers 11 bases. Germline trimming cut 4 bases from V and 6 bases from J; bases unmatched to any gene: 10. This CDR3 is 16 amino acids long. Germline CDR1 MGHRA, CDR2 YSYEKL.

This clone was observed a handful of times. The chain links TRBV6-5 to TRBJ2-1, with a weak D call TRBD2 (6 bases). Deletions cut 1 base from V and 7 bases from J, with 8 bases between. There are 13 residues in the CDR3. Germline V gives CDR1 MNHEY, CDR2 SVGAGI. Written as DNA, the CDR3 is TGTGCCAGCAGTTACTTTGGGGGGAATGAGCAGTTCTTC. This translates into CASSYFGGNEQFF.

Note on this clone: Other DNA sequences from this sample encode an identical CDR3 as well. This rearrangement joins TRBV4-2 to TRBJ1-4, with TRBD1 matching 7 bases. The J segment lost 4 bases and the V segment lost 4 bases, leaving 6 bases of the junction unmatched. The CDR3 runs to 15 residues. Germline V gene sequence: CDR1 LGHNA, CDR2 YNFKEQ. This CDR3 reads CASSREQGNNEKLFF. The CDR3 coding sequence is TGTGCCAGCAGCCGAGAACAGGGGAATAATGAAAAACTGTTTTTT.

This clone was found once. This chain uses TRBV7-9 with TRBJ2-1, with a possible D match to TRBD2 (5 bases). The CDR3 sequence is 14 residues long. The V gene's germline CDR1 is SEHNR and CDR2 FQNEAQ (reference sequence). V lost 8 bases, J lost 0 bases, and 11 bases lay in between. The CDR3 region has the DNA TGTGCCAGCTGCCTAGGGAGCTCCTACAATGAGCAGTTCTTC. As protein: CASCLGSSYNEQFF. Variable domain in full (rest from reference TRBV7-9 and TRBJ2-1): DTGVSQNPRHKITKRGQNVTFRCDPISEHNRLYWYRQTLGQGPEFLTYFQNEAQLEKSRLLSDRFSAERPKGSFSTLEIQRTEQGDSAMYLCASCLGSSYNEQFFGPGTRLTVL.

The CDR3 DNA is TGTGCCAGTCGGCGGGACAGGGACAATACGCAGTATTTT. Its protein is CASRRDRDNTQYF. J is TRBJ2-3 and V is TRBV19; 9 bases match TRBD1. Trimming took 8 bases from V and 7 from J; bases not matched to a gene: 7. CDR3 length: 13 residues. The germline V gene has CDR1 LNHDA and CDR2 SQIVND (reference sequence).

The chain combines TRBV9 with TRBJ2-2, with TRBD2 as a possible D gene (6 bases). CDR1 and CDR2 from the germline V gene are SGDLS and YYNGEE. This CDR3 region has 15 residues. Trimming pared 6 bases from V and 3 bases from J, leaving 15 bases between. DNA for the CDR3: TGTGCCAGCAACGCGGGAAGGCCGGACACCGGGGAGCTGTTTTTT. As protein: CASNAGRPDTGELFF.

A few counts support this clone. J is TRBJ2-7 and V is TRBV6-5, with D possibly matching TRBD2 (6 bases). CDR1 is MNHEY, CDR2 SVGAGI, per germline. This CDR3 is 13 amino acids long. Trimming stripped 3 bases from V and 3 bases from J, with 9 bases between. CDR3: CASSYRGGYEQYF. The CDR3 DNA reads as TGTGCCAGCAGTTATCGGGGAGGCTACGAGCAGTACTTC.

The rearrangement joins TRBV21-1 to TRBJ2-1; TRBD1 is the table's D call, not checked against the DNA. TRBV21-1 has pseudogene status. This CDR3 spans 16 amino acids. The CDR3 bases are TGTGCCAGCAGCAAAGATGGCGGGACAGGGGGGAATGAGCAGTTCTTC. Translated: CASSKDGGTGGNEQFF.

The rearrangement links TRBV5-1 to TRBJ1-1; 10 bases map to TRBD1. Germline CDR1 SGHRS, CDR2 YFSETQ. The junction had 7 bases not matched to a gene; V was cut back by 4 bases and J by 4 bases. The CDR3 is 15 amino acids. CDR3 bases: TGCGCCAGCAGCCCTCGGACAGGGGGGAGCACTGAAGCTTTCTTT. Its protein is CASSPRTGGSTEAFF.

The J gene is TRBJ2-5, the V gene TRBV18, with D perhaps TRBD2 (6 bases). Trimming took 3 bases from V and 4 from J, leaving 9 bases between them. CDR3 length: 13 amino acids. The V gene's germline CDR1 is KGHSH and CDR2 LQKENI. CDR3 loop: CASSPGGGETQYF. CDR3 sequence (DNA): TGTGCCAGCTCACCCGGGGGAGGAGAGACCCAGTACTTC.

This clone has a handful of counts. CDR3 loop: CASSRGGALGETQYF. The CDR3 nucleotides are TGTGCCAGCAGCCGGGGAGGGGCCCTGGGAGAGACCCAGTACTTC. The chain carries TRBV9 and TRBJ2-5; TRBD2 matches 7 bases. V was clipped by 4 bases and J by 4 bases; unmatched bases: 10. Germline CDR1 and CDR2: SGDLS and YYNGEE. The CDR3 sequence is 15 residues long.

This clone was seen a handful of times. CDR3 sequence: CASSQDLGRYTGELFF. In nucleotides, the CDR3 is TGTGCCAGCAGCCAAGACCTGGGGCGATACACCGGGGAGCTGTTTTTT. The V and J genes are TRBV14 and TRBJ2-2; a weak D match, TRBD1 (5 bases). Per the germline V gene, CDR1 is SGHDN and CDR2 is FVKESK. With 0 bases removed from V and 3 bases from J, the gap between germline ends came to 11 bases. The CDR3 has 16 residues.

The chain has TRBV19 and TRBJ1-2; maybe TRBD1 (5 bases). The CDR3 consists of 15 residues. Between the trimmed V and J ends, which lost 7 bases and 4 bases, there was a span of 19 bases. Germline lookup yields CDR1 LNHDA and CDR2 SQIVND (reference sequence). CDR3 DNA: TGTGCCAGTATCGAGCGGGGGGTAGGAGTCTATGGCTACACCTTC. Translation gives CASIERGVGVYGYTF.

The chain joins TRBV19 to TRBJ1-2; 7 nucleotides line up with TRBD1. V gave up 7 bases and J gave up 4 bases; unmatched junction bases: 3. Germline CDR1 is LNHDA and CDR2 is SQIVND (reference sequence). The CDR3 has 12 residues. The CDR3 sequence: CASTRQGYGYTF. CDR3 nucleotide sequence: TGTGCCAGTACGCGACAGGGCTATGGCTACACCTTC.